These 11 T cell receptor beta chains were all obtained from the same sample, sequenced in a study of a mutant IDH1 vaccine in newly diagnosed glioma. For these TCRs, the target antigens are not known. Sample time point: week 11, during vaccination. Each dose delivered 300 ug of mutant IDH1 20-mer peptide subcutaneously with imiquimod. Assay used: immunoSEQ multiplex PCR; TCRdb lists only in-frame clones, some missing. The table lists 57,000 or so clones, roughly 80% of them singletons. The sequenced sample was PBMCs, obtained from a glioma patient whose treatment included an IDH1 peptide vaccine. The origin of the receptors is a man younger than 45 with glioma.

This clone has only a few counts. The CDR3 spells CASSNGSPEAFF. The CDR3 nucleotides read TGTGCCAGCAGTAACGGGTCCCCTGAAGCTTTCTTT. V and J are TRBV6-5 and TRBJ1-1; D is undetermined. Germline lookup yields CDR1 MNHEY and CDR2 SVGAGI. Trimming left V 5 bases short and J 6 bases short, with 10 bases between. CDR3 size: 12 residues.

The chain recombines TRBV28 with TRBJ1-5; 8 bases map to TRBD1. With 8 bases clipped from V and 4 bases from J, the junction kept 10 bases outside the gene matches. In germline, CDR1 is MDHEN, CDR2 SYDVKM. The CDR3 is made up of 15 amino acids. The CDR3 DNA reads TGTGCCAGCGGGACCCCGGACAGGGAAAATCAGCCCCAGCATTTT. Amino acid sequence: CASGTPDRENQPQHF.

V usage is TRBV28 and J usage is TRBJ2-7; TRBD2 aligns across 8 bases. In germline, CDR1 is MDHEN, CDR2 SYDVKM. The ends lost 5 bases at V and 3 bases at J; junction bases unmatched: 9. The CDR3 is 15 amino acids. The CDR3 DNA is TGTGCCAGCAGTCCCGAAGCGGGAGCCTACTACGAGCAGTACTTC. It encodes CASSPEAGAYYEQYF.

The genes are TRBV29-1 and TRBJ2-2; D is possibly TRBD1 (5 bases). The germline V and J ends were trimmed by 4 bases and 7 bases, with 10 bases remaining between them. The CDR3 extends over 12 amino acids. The germline V gene has CDR1 SQVTM and CDR2 ANQGSEA. In DNA form, the CDR3 reads TGCAGCGTTGGGATGCAGGGCGGGGAGCTGTTTTTT. Its protein is CSVGMQGGELFF.

The chain couples TRBV25-1 to TRBJ1-2; weak D call: TRBD1 (5 bases). Germline loops: CDR1 MGHDK, CDR2 SYGVNS. The CDR3 is 14 amino acids. Trimming took 4 bases from V and 10 from J, leaving 19 bases between them. The CDR3 is CASSGMTADWDYTF. In DNA form, the CDR3 reads TGTGCCAGCAGTGGTATGACAGCCGACTGGGACTACACCTTC.

V gene TRBV5-4 combines with J gene TRBJ2-5; D is possibly TRBD2 (5 bases). Germline V CDR1 and CDR2: SGHNT, YYREEE (reference sequence). CDR3 length: 14 amino acids. Trimming left V 0 bases short and J 2 bases short, with 8 bases between. CDR3 loop: CASSLGTVQETQYF. The CDR3 DNA sequence: TGTGCCAGCAGCTTGGGGACTGTTCAAGAGACCCAGTACTTC.

This clone showed up just once. The chain carries TRBV7-2 and TRBJ1-5, with a tentative D call TRBD1 (5 bases). The CDR3 loop spans 14 amino acids. V lost 3 bases and J 3 bases, leaving 9 bases between the germline ends. The germline V gene has CDR1 SGHTA and CDR2 FQGNSA. The chain's CDR3 is CASSFLGTNQPQHF. The CDR3 coding sequence is TGTGCCAGCAGCTTTCTGGGGACCAATCAGCCCCAGCATTTT. Complete variable domain (other parts from reference TRBV7-2 and TRBJ1-5): GAGVSQSPSNKVTEKGKDVELRCDPISGHTALYWYRQSLGQGLEFLIYFQGNSAPDKSGLPSDRFSAERTGGSVSTLTIQRTQQEDSAVYLCASSFLGTNQPQHFGDGTRLSIL.

The V and J genes are TRBV9 and TRBJ2-1; 11 bases map to TRBD2. CDR1 is SGDLS and CDR2 is YYNGEE in the germline V gene. The CDR3 spans 19 residues. V was clipped by 4 bases and J by 0 bases; unmatched bases: 12. CDR3 region: CASSTTASGGPSSYNEQFF. The CDR3 bases are TGTGCCAGCAGCACCACCGCTAGCGGGGGGCCTAGCTCCTACAATGAGCAGTTCTTC.

The gene calls are TRBV6-1 and TRBJ1-4; the D gene is possibly TRBD1 (5 bases). This CDR3 comprises 18 residues. Trimming shortened V by 4 bases and J by 0 bases, and 18 bases separated the two germline ends. Germline lookup yields CDR1 MNHNS and CDR2 SASEGT. The CDR3 sequence is CASSGGLDHHATNEKLFF. CDR3 sequence (DNA): TGTGCCAGCAGTGGGGGCTTAGACCACCATGCAACTAATGAAAAACTGTTTTTT.

This chain connects TRBV5-4 to TRBJ1-2; 11 bases are shared with TRBD1. The V gene end was trimmed by 0 bases and the J gene end by 5 bases; junction bases not matched to a gene: 6. The CDR3 contains 16 residues. CDR1 is SGHNT and CDR2 is YYREEE in the germline V gene (reference sequence). CDR3 protein: CASSLARTGGLYGYTF. The DNA for the CDR3 is TGTGCCAGCAGCTTGGCCCGGACAGGGGGCTTGTATGGCTACACCTTC.

The chain couples TRBV19 to TRBJ2-1; no firm D call. The V gene lost 0 bases and the J gene lost 3 bases, with 15 bases spanning the gap. This CDR3 is 17 amino acids long. Germline-derived CDR1 and CDR2 are LNHDA and SQIVND (reference sequence). The CDR3 region is CASSIDLEMGDYNEQFF. The CDR3 nucleotides read TGTGCCAGTAGTATAGATCTGGAGATGGGCGACTACAATGAGCAGTTCTTC.